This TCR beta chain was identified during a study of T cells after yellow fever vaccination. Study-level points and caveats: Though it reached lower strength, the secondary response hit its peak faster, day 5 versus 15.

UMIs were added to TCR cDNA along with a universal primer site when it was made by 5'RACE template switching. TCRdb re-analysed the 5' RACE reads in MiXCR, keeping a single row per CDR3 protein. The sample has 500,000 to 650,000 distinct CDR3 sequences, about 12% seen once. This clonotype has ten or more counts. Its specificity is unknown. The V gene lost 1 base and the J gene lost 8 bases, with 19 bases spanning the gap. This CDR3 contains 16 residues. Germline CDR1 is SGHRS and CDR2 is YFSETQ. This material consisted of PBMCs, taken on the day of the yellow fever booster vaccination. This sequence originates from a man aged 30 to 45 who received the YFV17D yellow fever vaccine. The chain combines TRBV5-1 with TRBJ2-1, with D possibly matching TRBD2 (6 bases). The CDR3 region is CASSLSTAGMSYEQFF. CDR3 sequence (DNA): TGCGCCAGCAGCTTGTCAACGGCGGGAATGTCATATGAGCAGTTCTTC.